These T cell receptor beta chains were read from a single sample in a study of control samples from healthy donors and cancer patients. TCRdb's table, derived via immunoSEQ multiplex PCR, lists solely in-frame clones and lacks some. In the table there are approximately 58,000 clones, around 87% of which are singletons. The specimen was PBMCs. All receptors derive from an older woman with lung cancer. CDR3s include the opening cysteine and the closing phenylalanine or tryptophan. Fields, in order: V gene, J gene, D gene, clone size, CDR3 DNA, CDR3 protein. D genes are given only for firm matches. Expanded clones get a size class; other rows say once, few or many, or leave the size out.

TRBV6-5	TRBJ2-3	.	once	TGTGCCAGCAGAGTTGGTTGGAGCACAGATACGCAGTATTTT	CASRVGWSTDTQYF
TRBV11-2	TRBJ1-1	.	.	TGTGCCAGCAGCTTAGAACCGGGTATGAACACTGAAGCTTTCTTT	CASSLEPGMNTEAFF
TRBV7-6	TRBJ2-2	.	.	TGTGCCAGCAGCTTCTTACAGGGGGGGACCGGGGAGCTGTTTTTT	CASSFLQGGTGELFF
TRBV7-7	TRBJ2-2	TRBD2	.	TGTGCCAGCGTCCCTCTAGCGGGGACCGGGGAGCTGTTTTTT	CASVPLAGTGELFF
TRBV6-5	TRBJ1-2	.	.	TGTGCCAGCACCGCCAGATATGGGGGTCCGGACGGCTACACCTTC	CASTARYGGPDGYTF
TRBV6-5	TRBJ2-1	TRBD2	.	TGTGCCAGCAGCGAGGGGGGACTAGGACAGTTCTTC	CASSEGGLGQFF
TRBV6-6	TRBJ2-2	.	once	TGTGCCAGCAGTTCAACGGCGGGCGCCGGGGAGCTGTTTTTT	CASSSTAGAGELFF
TRBV7-9	TRBJ2-3	TRBD2	.	TGTGCCAGCAGCTCAGGATCTCATAGCGGGGGCACAGATACGCAGTATTTT	CASSSGSHSGGTDTQYF
TRBV16	TRBJ1-2	TRBD1	once	TGTGCCAGCAGCCCGACAGGGGACCTGACATATGGCTACACCTTC	CASSPTGDLTYGYTF
TRBV6-5	TRBJ1-2	.	.	TGTGCCAGCAGTTACACGGCACAGGGCTATGGCTACACCTTC	CASSYTAQGYGYTF
TRBV2	TRBJ2-7	TRBD1	.	TGTGCCAGCAGTGTGCGGCAGGGGGCGAGGGAGCAGTACTTC	CASSVRQGAREQYF
TRBV10-3	TRBJ1-1	.	.	TGTGCCATCAGGGGAGGTGCTGAAGCTTTCTTT	CAIRGGAEAFF
TRBV19	TRBJ1-5	TRBD1	.	TGTGCCAGTAGTTCCCCGGGACAGGGGGCGGTCAATCAGCCCCAGCATTTT	CASSSPGQGAVNQPQHF
TRBV5-1	TRBJ1-2	.	.	TGCGCCAGCAGCTTGGGGACAGTCTATGGCTACACCTTC	CASSLGTVYGYTF
TRBV28	TRBJ2-7	TRBD1	few	TGTGCCAGCAGCATAGGACAGGGCCCGCATCAGTACTTC	CASSIGQGPHQYF
TRBV5-1	TRBJ2-5	.	.	TGCGCCAGCAGCTTGGCTACCTTCGGAGAGACCCAGTACTTC	CASSLATFGETQYF
TRBV13	TRBJ1-1	.	.	TGTGCCAGCAGCCACAAACGGTACACTGAAGCTTTCTTT	CASSHKRYTEAFF
TRBV6-2/TRBV6-3	TRBJ2-1	TRBD2	.	TGTGCCAGCAGCCGGACTAGCAATGAGCAGTTCTTC	CASSRTSNEQFF
TRBV7-9	TRBJ2-1	TRBD2	.	TGTGCCAGCAGCTCAGGGACTAGCGGGAGGGCGGGGAATGAGCAGTTCTTC	CASSSGTSGRAGNEQFF
TRBV2	TRBJ1-6	.	.	TGTGCCAGCACCCGGGCGGGGGTTTCTTCACCCCTCCACTTT	CASTRAGVSSPLHF
TRBV5-1	TRBJ2-7	.	.	TGCGCCAGCAGCCAGACGGGACACCACTACGAGCAGTACTTC	CASSQTGHHYEQYF
TRBV5-6	TRBJ2-5	.	.	TGTGCCAGCAGCCCCCTGGACTACCAAGAGACCCAGTACTTC	CASSPLDYQETQYF